A selection of T cell receptor beta chains follows, all from one sample in a study of T cell changes during pregnancy in multiple sclerosis. The data were produced by immunoSEQ multiplex PCR, yet TCRdb's version contains in-frame clones alone and is incomplete. The sample carries some 110,000 clones, about 93% recorded once. This material consisted of peripheral blood, taken in the third trimester of pregnancy. The receptor source for this set is a female donor with multiple sclerosis, enrolled in a pregnancy study. The conserved cysteine and the conserved F or W are not part of the CDR3 here.

v_gene: TRBV6-1; CDR3aa: ASSESKEQY
v_gene: TRBV27; CDR3aa: ASGGPGVKTQY
v_gene: TRBV6-6; CDR3aa: ASTLSGGDYGYT
v_gene: TRBV28; CDR3aa: ASKFGAGSEAF
v_gene: TRBV7-9; CDR3aa: ASSSVQGTEAF
v_gene: TRBV2; CDR3aa: ASRTSSTNEKLF
v_gene: TRBV28; CDR3aa: ASTGIPRDTQY
v_gene: TRBV6-1; CDR3aa: ASSRTDNQPQH
v_gene: TRBV20-1; CDR3aa: SAPNSGYT
v_gene: TRBV7-3; CDR3aa: ASSSTPGTGKGHEQF
v_gene: TRBV4-2; CDR3aa: ASSQDSLIEKLF
v_gene: TRBV7-2; CDR3aa: ASSRFLNYGYT